The source of this T cell receptor (beta chain) is a study of T cells in localized non-small cell lung cancer. Broader study findings: T cell clonality was highest in uninvolved adjacent lung, above tumor. Adjacent lung was found to contain a median about 55 of the top 100 tumor clones.

Sequenced by immunoSEQ multiplex PCR; TCRdb stores in-frame clones only, minus some. The table lists 1,500 to 2,000 clones, 22% of them singletons. This clone is labeled as medium-sized. The antigen is unknown. There are 13 residues in the CDR3. Germline V gene sequence: CDR1 MNHGY, CDR2 SAAAGT. V was cut by 6 bases and J by 12 bases, with 17 bases left in between. Harvested at least 2 cm beyond the tumor margin, adjacent lung showed no atypia. This TCR came from a man aged 40 to 70 with stage I lung adenocarcinoma. The genes are TRBV6-8 and TRBJ1-4; D ambiguous. The sequencing used normal lung tissue next to the tumor, collected before any cancer treatment. CDR3 region: CASRGYRRHQLFF. The CDR3 coding sequence is TGTGCCAGCAGGGGTTACCGGAGACACCAACTGTTTTTT.